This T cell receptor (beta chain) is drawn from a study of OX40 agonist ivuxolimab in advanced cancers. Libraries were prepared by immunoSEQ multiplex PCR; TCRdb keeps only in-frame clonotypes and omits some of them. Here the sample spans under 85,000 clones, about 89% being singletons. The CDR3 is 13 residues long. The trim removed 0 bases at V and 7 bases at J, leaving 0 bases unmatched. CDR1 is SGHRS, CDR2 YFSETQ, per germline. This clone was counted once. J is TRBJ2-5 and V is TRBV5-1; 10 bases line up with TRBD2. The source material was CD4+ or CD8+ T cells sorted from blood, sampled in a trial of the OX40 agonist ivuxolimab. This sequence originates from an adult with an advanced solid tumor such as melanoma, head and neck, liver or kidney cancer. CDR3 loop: CASSLEREGTQYF. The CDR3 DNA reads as TGCGCCAGCAGCTTGGAGCGGGAGGGGACCCAGTACTTC.